One and the same sample provided the 25 T cell receptor beta chains below, sequenced in a study of cytomegalovirus exposure and HLA in healthy donors. PCR employed 60 Vbeta and 13 Jbeta primers. This table comes from immunoSEQ multiplex PCR, and its TCRdb copy is limited to in-frame clones, with some not included. The table lists over 150,000 clones, less than 80% of them singletons. The sample consisted of PBMCs. Every receptor here comes from a man aged 30 to 45 in good health and CMV-seronegative.

This clone was observed a handful of times. The V and J genes are TRBV7-2 and TRBJ1-1; D is unclear. The ends were cut back, 4 bases at V and 2 bases at J, with 11 bases in the middle. The length of the CDR3 is 14 residues. Germline lookup yields CDR1 SGHTA and CDR2 FQGNSA. The CDR3 sequence is CASSSGLSNTEAFF. CDR3 nucleotide sequence: TGTGCCAGCAGCTCGGGTCTCAGTAACACTGAAGCTTTCTTT.

This chain connects TRBV21-1 to TRBJ1-1; the table gives TRBD1 as D, unverified against the DNA. TRBV21-1 is annotated as a pseudogene. The CDR3 has 15 amino acids. CDR3 DNA sequence: TGTGCCAGCAGCATATGGGACAGTAGAAACGCTGAAGCTTTCTTT. Its protein product is CASSIWDSRNAEAFF.

This chain joins TRBV28 and TRBJ1-2, with D possibly matching TRBD1 (5 bases). This CDR3 is built from 14 residues. The germline gives CDR1 MDHEN, CDR2 SYDVKM. Trimming took off 5 bases at V and 4 bases at J, with 14 bases between the two ends. CDR3 amino acids: CASSILDTRYGYTF. The CDR3 DNA reads TGTGCCAGCAGTATCCTGGACACGCGCTATGGCTACACCTTC.

V gene TRBV4-1 combines with J gene TRBJ2-7; 7 bases are shared with TRBD1. Germline V CDR1 and CDR2: MGHRA, YSYEKL. The CDR3 covers 15 residues. J gave up 3 bases and V 4 bases, and 9 bases lay outside the gene matches. The CDR3 loop is CASSLDRELFYEQYF. CDR3 sequence (DNA): TGCGCCAGCAGCCTTGACAGGGAACTCTTCTACGAGCAGTACTTC.

V gene TRBV5-4 combines with J gene TRBJ2-3, with 13 bases identical to TRBD2. The CDR3 spans 16 residues. CDR1 and CDR2 from the germline V gene are SGHNT and YYREEE (reference sequence). The J segment lost 3 bases and the V segment lost 4 bases, leaving 5 bases of the junction unmatched. CDR3 nucleotide sequence: TGTGCCAGCAGCCCCCGGACTAGCGGGGGAACAGATACGCAGTATTTT. This translates into CASSPRTSGGTDTQYF.

This clone was counted a few times. The chain carries TRBV19 and TRBJ2-4; the D gene is possibly TRBD1 (5 bases). Trimming cost V 1 base and J 1 base, with 14 bases left between them. The CDR3 length is 17 residues. In germline, CDR1 is LNHDA, CDR2 SQIVND (reference sequence). CDR3 region: CASSIGGASPAKNIQYF. The CDR3 DNA is TGTGCCAGTAGTATAGGGGGCGCGTCCCCCGCCAAAAACATTCAGTACTTC.

This clone came up a few times. CDR3 coding DNA: TGTGCCAGCACCTCCCCTGGGCAGGGGGCTGAGGGAAGCTATGGCTACACCTTC. Its protein is CASTSPGQGAEGSYGYTF. V and J are TRBV28 and TRBJ1-2; TRBD1 agrees at 8 bases. V trimming: 7 bases; J trimming: 4 bases; junction bases outside the gene matches: 20. Germline assignment: CDR1 MDHEN and CDR2 SYDVKM. This CDR3 has 18 residues.

This clone was recorded a few times. The rearrangement joins TRBV19 to TRBJ1-5; 9 positions agree with TRBD1. V was pared by 4 bases and J by 1 base, with 8 bases of the junction left unmatched. The CDR3 is 17 residues long. Per the germline V gene, CDR1 is LNHDA and CDR2 is SQIVND (reference sequence). The DNA for the CDR3 is TGTGCCAGTAGTACTACAGGGGGCCGGGAGAGCAATCAGCCCCAGCATTTT. It yields the protein CASSTTGGRESNQPQHF.

The chain employs TRBV4-2 and TRBJ2-5; perhaps TRBD1 as D (5 bases). The J call is in doubt because the DNA end fits TRBJ2-7 better. CDR1 and CDR2 (germline): LGHNA, YNFKEQ. CDR3 length: 16 residues. The CDR3 DNA sequence: TGTGCCAGCAGCCAGGACCAAGACAGTAACTCCTACGAGCAGTACTTC. This translates into CASSQDQDSNSYEQYF.

V is TRBV5-4 and J is TRBJ2-2, with 9 bases identical to TRBD2. CDR1 and CDR2 from the germline V gene are SGHNT and YYREEE (reference sequence). Germline trimming cut 1 base from V and 3 bases from J; bases unmatched to any gene: 1. The CDR3 is 15 amino acids. The DNA for the CDR3 is TGTGCCAGCAGCTTGCCTAGCGGGGACACCGGGGAGCTGTTTTTT. Residues: CASSLPSGDTGELFF.

This clone was detected a few times. This rearrangement joins TRBV7-9 to TRBJ1-2, with a weak D call TRBD1 (5 bases). V was pared by 3 bases and J by 4 bases, with 12 bases between. The V gene's germline CDR1 is SEHNR and CDR2 FQNEAQ (reference sequence). The CDR3 has 14 residues. As DNA, the CDR3 is TGTGCCAGCAGCTTCGATCAGGGAGGCTATGGCTACACCTTC. Its protein product is CASSFDQGGYGYTF.

The rearrangement joins TRBV7-8 to TRBJ1-5; tentative D call: TRBD1 (6 bases). Trimming took off 1 base at V and 2 bases at J, with 9 bases between the two ends. The CDR3 totals 15 residues. Germline assignment: CDR1 SGHVS and CDR2 FQNEAQ. In DNA, the CDR3 is TGTGCCAGCAGCTTAGGCCCAGGGGGCAATCAGCCCCAGCATTTT. It yields the protein CASSLGPGGNQPQHF.

This chain joins TRBV7-9 and TRBJ1-2; D may be TRBD1 (6 bases). The CDR3 is 15 amino acids. V was trimmed by 4 bases and J by 8 bases, leaving 20 bases between them. The germline V gene has CDR1 SEHNR and CDR2 FQNEAQ (reference sequence). The CDR3 coding sequence is TGTGCCAGCAGCTACGGCGGGGGGCTTGAGGGAGGCTACACCTTC. Its protein product is CASSYGGGLEGGYTF.

This sequence joins TRBV5-6 and TRBJ2-2; possible D gene TRBD1, 5 bases. Germline values: CDR1 SGHDT, CDR2 YYEEEE. This CDR3 is 13 amino acids long. The germline V and J ends were trimmed by 7 bases and 1 base, with 8 bases remaining between them. Here the CDR3 DNA reads TGTGCCAGCCAGGGCTTGAACACCGGGGAGCTGTTTTTT. This encodes CASQGLNTGELFF.

This CDR3 reads CASSVSSGEQYF. As DNA, the CDR3 is TGTGCCAGCAGCGTAAGTTCCGGCGAGCAGTACTTC. The chain links TRBV9 to TRBJ2-7; no clear D gene. Between the trimmed V and J ends, which lost 1 base and 6 bases, there was a span of 8 bases. The length of the CDR3 is 12 residues. The germline V gene encodes CDR1 SGDLS and CDR2 YYNGEE. The full variable domain, rest sourced from reference TRBV9 and TRBJ2-7, is DSGVTQTPKHLITATGQRVTLRCSPRSGDLSVYWYQQSLDQGLQFLIQYYNGEERAKGNILERFSAQQFPDLHSELNLSSLELGDSALYFCASSVSSGEQYFGPGTRLTVT.

The chain couples TRBV2 to TRBJ2-1, with D possibly being TRBD2 (6 bases). V lost 6 bases and J 6 bases, leaving 12 bases between the germline ends. The CDR3 contains 13 residues. The germline V gene has CDR1 SNHLY and CDR2 FYNNEI. CDR3 region: CASREGPVNEQFF. The CDR3 nucleotides read TGTGCCAGCAGGGAGGGCCCCGTCAATGAGCAGTTCTTC. The full variable domain, rest sourced from reference TRBV2 and TRBJ2-1, is EPEVTQTPSHQVTQMGQEVILRCVPISNHLYFYWYRQILGQKVEFLVSFYNNEISEKSEIFDDQFSVERPDGSNFTLKIRSTKLEDSAMYFCASREGPVNEQFFGPGTRLTVL.

The J gene is TRBJ2-5, the V gene TRBV28; weak D call: TRBD1 (6 bases). The germline V gene encodes CDR1 MDHEN and CDR2 SYDVKM. The V end lost 3 bases, the J end lost 9 bases, and 11 bases lay between the germline ends. This CDR3 has 12 amino acids. The chain's CDR3 is CASSLGAKAQYF. The CDR3, as DNA: TGTGCCAGCAGTTTGGGGGCCAAGGCCCAGTACTTC.

V gene TRBV5-1 combines with J gene TRBJ1-1; D unresolved. This CDR3 is built from 15 residues. The germline V gene encodes CDR1 SGHRS and CDR2 YFSETQ. With 1 base removed from V and 6 bases from J, the gap between germline ends came to 16 bases. CDR3 nucleotides: TGCGCCAGCAGCTTGAGCAGGCAAGGTAGCGCTGAAGCTTTCTTT. This sequence encodes CASSLSRQGSAEAFF.

This CDR3 is CASSLLGGQAGELFF. The CDR3 DNA reads TGTGCCAGCAGTTTATTGGGGGGGCAGGCCGGGGAGCTGTTTTTT. The chain carries TRBV28 and TRBJ2-2, with a possible D match to TRBD2 (7 bases). The CDR3 runs to 15 residues. The V gene's germline CDR1 is MDHEN and CDR2 SYDVKM. Trimming took 1 base from V and 6 from J, leaving 12 bases between them.

In this sample, this clone turned up a few times. The chain combines TRBV29-1 with TRBJ1-1; TRBD1 matches 9 bases. CDR3 length: 14 amino acids. The germline V gene encodes CDR1 SQVTM and CDR2 ANQGSEA. With 6 bases clipped from V and 4 bases from J, the junction kept 9 bases outside the gene matches. The CDR3 is CSVVLQGAFTEAFF. DNA for the CDR3: TGCAGCGTGGTACTACAGGGGGCGTTCACTGAAGCTTTCTTT. Filled out from reference TRBV29-1 and TRBJ1-1, the complete variable domain reads SAVISQKPSRDICQRGTSLTIQCQVDSQVTMMFWYRQQPGQSLTLIATANQGSEATYESGFVIDKFPISRPNLTFSTLTVSNMSPEDSSIYLCSVVLQGAFTEAFFGQGTRLTVV.

The rearrangement joins TRBV5-4 to TRBJ2-6; TRBD1 might be the D (5 bases). Trimming took 4 bases from V and 1 from J, leaving 18 bases between them. CDR3 length: 18 amino acids. CDR1 and CDR2 (germline): SGHNT, YYREEE (reference sequence). This CDR3 is CASSPAGSPGSGANVLTF. The CDR3 nucleotides are TGTGCCAGCAGCCCCGCCGGGTCCCCAGGGTCTGGGGCCAACGTCCTGACTTTC.

This chain links TRBV15 with TRBJ1-3; no reliable D call. Germline CDR1 LNHNV, CDR2 YYDKDF (reference sequence). Trimming cost V 0 bases and J 3 bases, with 18 bases left between them. The CDR3 runs to 18 residues. The CDR3 sequence is CATSRDLSETTYGNTIYF. CDR3 bases: TGTGCCACCAGCAGAGATCTATCCGAGACAACCTATGGAAACACCATATATTTT.

A remark on this clone: This sample also contains other DNA sequences that code for the same CDR3. The chain couples TRBV28 to TRBJ1-5; 7 bases line up with TRBD1. V was clipped by 6 bases and J by 2 bases; unmatched bases: 7. The CDR3 covers 15 residues. CDR1 and CDR2 (germline): MDHEN, SYDVKM. The CDR3 bases are TGTGCCAGCAGCATACAGGGGCCGGGCAATCAGCCCCAGCATTTT. Translating it yields CASSIQGPGNQPQHF.

This clone has just a few counts. The J gene is TRBJ1-2, the V gene TRBV7-2; D gene uncertain. The germline gives CDR1 SGHTA, CDR2 FQGNSA. The CDR3 sequence is 13 residues long. V shed 3 bases and J shed 4 bases, with 9 bases lying between them. CDR3 region: CASSFSLSYGYTF. The DNA for the CDR3 is TGTGCCAGCAGCTTCTCATTGAGCTATGGCTACACCTTC.

The rearrangement joins TRBV19 to TRBJ2-5, with 13 bases that match TRBD2. The V gene's germline CDR1 is LNHDA and CDR2 SQIVND (reference sequence). This CDR3 region has 15 residues. Trimming at V came to 5 bases and at J to 5 bases, leaving 5 bases not matched to a gene. CDR3 protein: CASSELAGGLETQYF. The DNA of the CDR3 is TGTGCCAGTAGTGAACTAGCGGGGGGGCTGGAGACCCAGTACTTC.